What follows is one T cell receptor beta chain and its context. This CDR3 has 17 amino acids. The junction had 13 bases not matched to a gene; V was cut back by 4 bases and J by 5 bases. Germline V gives CDR1 SGHVS, CDR2 FNYEAQ. These data are taken from a study of cytomegalovirus exposure and HLA in healthy donors. Method: immunoSEQ multiplex PCR; TCRdb's copy keeps in-frame clones and lacks some. The table lists around 150,000 clones, roughly nine tenths of them singletons. What was sequenced was PBMCs. This chain joins TRBV7-6 and TRBJ2-2, with 7 bases matching TRBD2. The receptor was isolated from a woman between 18 and 29 years old in good health and CMV-seropositive. The chain's CDR3 is CASSSWQTGGLTGELFF. CDR3 sequence (DNA): TGTGCCAGCAGCTCGTGGCAAACGGGAGGACTAACCGGGGAGCTGTTTTTT.